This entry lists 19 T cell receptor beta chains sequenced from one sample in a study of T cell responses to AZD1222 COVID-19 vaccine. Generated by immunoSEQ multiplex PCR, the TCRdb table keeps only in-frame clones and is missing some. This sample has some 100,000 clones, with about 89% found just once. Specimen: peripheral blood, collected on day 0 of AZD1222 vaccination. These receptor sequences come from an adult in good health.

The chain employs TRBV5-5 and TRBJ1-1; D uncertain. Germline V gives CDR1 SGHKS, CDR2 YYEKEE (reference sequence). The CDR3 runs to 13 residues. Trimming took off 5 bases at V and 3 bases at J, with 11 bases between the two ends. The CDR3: CASSIRVDTEAFF. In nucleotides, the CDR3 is TGTGCCAGCAGTATAAGGGTTGACACTGAAGCTTTCTTT.

CDR3 nucleotides: TGTGCCTGGAGTGTAGGTCGGGGGGGCTACACCTTC. Its translation: CAWSVGRGGYTF. The J gene is TRBJ1-2, the V gene TRBV30; D is perhaps TRBD1 (5 bases). Deletions cut 0 bases from V and 8 bases from J, with 10 bases between. The CDR3 consists of 12 residues. CDR1 and CDR2 from the germline V gene are GTSNPN and SVGIG (reference sequence). Based on the CDR3 plus reference TRBV30 and TRBJ1-2, the full variable domain is SQTIHQWPATLVQPVGSPLSLECTVEGTSNPNLYWYRQAAGRGLQLLFYSVGIGQISSEVPQNLSASRPQDRQFILSSKKLLLSDSGFYLCAWSVGRGGYTFGSGTRLTVV.

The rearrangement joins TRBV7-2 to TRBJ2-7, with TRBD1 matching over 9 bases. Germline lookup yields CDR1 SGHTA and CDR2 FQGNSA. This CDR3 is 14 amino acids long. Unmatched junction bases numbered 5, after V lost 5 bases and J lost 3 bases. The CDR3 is CASSPRDRDYEQYF. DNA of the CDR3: TGTGCCAGCAGCCCGCGGGACAGGGACTACGAGCAGTACTTC.

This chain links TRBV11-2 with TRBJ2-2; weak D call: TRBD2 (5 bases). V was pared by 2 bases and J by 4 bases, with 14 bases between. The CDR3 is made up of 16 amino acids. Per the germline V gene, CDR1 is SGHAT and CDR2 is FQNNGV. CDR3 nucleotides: TGTGCCAGCAGCTTACTCTCCGGCCGGGGCACCGGGGAGCTGTTTTTT. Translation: CASSLLSGRGTGELFF.

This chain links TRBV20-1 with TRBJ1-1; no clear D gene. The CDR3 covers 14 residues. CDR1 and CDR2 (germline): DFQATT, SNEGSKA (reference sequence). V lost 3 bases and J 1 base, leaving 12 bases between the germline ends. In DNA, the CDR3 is TGCAGTGCTAGTCAGCCGGGTGGGAACACTGAAGCTTTCTTT. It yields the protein CSASQPGGNTEAFF.

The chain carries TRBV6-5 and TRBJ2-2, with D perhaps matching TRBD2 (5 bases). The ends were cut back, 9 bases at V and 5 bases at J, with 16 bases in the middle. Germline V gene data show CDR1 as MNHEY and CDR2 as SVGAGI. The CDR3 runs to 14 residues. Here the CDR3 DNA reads TGTGCCAGTTGGTCCCCGGGAAGGACCGGGGAGCTGTTTTTT. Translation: CASWSPGRTGELFF.

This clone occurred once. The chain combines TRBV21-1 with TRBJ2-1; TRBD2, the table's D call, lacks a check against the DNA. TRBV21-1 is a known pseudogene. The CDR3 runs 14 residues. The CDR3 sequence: CASKSGYLQAQQFF. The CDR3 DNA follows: TGTGCCAGCAAAAGCGGGTACCTACAAGCGCAGCAGTTCTTC.

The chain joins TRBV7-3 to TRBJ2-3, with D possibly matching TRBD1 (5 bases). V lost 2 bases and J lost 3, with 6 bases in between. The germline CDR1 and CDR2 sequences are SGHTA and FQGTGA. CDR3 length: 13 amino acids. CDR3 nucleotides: TGTGCCAGCAGCTTATACAGGACAGATACGCAGTATTTT. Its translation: CASSLYRTDTQYF.

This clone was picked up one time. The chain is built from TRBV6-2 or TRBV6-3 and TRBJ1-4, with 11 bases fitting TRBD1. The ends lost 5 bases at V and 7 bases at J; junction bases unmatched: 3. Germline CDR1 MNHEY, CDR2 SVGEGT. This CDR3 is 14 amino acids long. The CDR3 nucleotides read TGTGCCAGCAGTCCGGGACAGGGGGGTGAAAAACTGTTTTTT. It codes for CASSPGQGGEKLFF.

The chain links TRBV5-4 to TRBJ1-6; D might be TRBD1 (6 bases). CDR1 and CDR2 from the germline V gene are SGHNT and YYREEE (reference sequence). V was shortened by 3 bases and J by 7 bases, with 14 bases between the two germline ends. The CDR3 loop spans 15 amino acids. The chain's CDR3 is CASSSGQLPNSPLHF. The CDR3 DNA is TGTGCCAGCAGCTCCGGACAGCTCCCGAATTCACCCCTCCACTTT.

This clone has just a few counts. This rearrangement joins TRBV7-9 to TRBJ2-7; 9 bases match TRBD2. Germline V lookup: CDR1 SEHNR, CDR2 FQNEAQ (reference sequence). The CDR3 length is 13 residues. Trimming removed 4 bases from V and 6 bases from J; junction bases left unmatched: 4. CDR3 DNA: TGTGCCAGCAGCTCCGAAGCGGGAGGCGAGCAGTACTTC. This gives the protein CASSSEAGGEQYF. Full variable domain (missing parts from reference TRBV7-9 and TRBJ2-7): DTGVSQNPRHKITKRGQNVTFRCDPISEHNRLYWYRQTLGQGPEFLTYFQNEAQLEKSRLLSDRFSAERPKGSFSTLEIQRTEQGDSAMYLCASSSEAGGEQYFGPGTRLTVT.

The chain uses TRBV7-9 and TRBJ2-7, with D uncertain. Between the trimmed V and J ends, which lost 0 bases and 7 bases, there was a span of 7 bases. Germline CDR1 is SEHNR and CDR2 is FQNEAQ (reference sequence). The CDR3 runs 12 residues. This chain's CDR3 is CASSLASAEQYF. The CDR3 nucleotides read TGTGCCAGCAGCTTAGCGTCGGCAGAGCAGTACTTC.

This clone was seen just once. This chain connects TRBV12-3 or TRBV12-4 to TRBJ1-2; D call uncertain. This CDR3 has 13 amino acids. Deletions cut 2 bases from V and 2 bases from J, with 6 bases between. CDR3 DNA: TGTGCCAGCAGTTTAATCGAGAACTATGGCTACACCTTC. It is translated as CASSLIENYGYTF.

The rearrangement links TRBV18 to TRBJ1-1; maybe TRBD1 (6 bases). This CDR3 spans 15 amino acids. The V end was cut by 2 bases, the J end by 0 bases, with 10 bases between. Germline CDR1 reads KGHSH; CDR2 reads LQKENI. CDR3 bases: TGTGCCAGCTCACCAGGACAGAGCATGAACACTGAAGCTTTCTTT. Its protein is CASSPGQSMNTEAFF.

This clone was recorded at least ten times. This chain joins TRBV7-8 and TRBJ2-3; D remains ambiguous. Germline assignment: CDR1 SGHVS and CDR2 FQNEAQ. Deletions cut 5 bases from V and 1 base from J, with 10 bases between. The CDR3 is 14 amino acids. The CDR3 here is CASSRDSGTDTQYF. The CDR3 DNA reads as TGTGCCAGCAGCCGTGACTCGGGCACAGATACGCAGTATTTT.

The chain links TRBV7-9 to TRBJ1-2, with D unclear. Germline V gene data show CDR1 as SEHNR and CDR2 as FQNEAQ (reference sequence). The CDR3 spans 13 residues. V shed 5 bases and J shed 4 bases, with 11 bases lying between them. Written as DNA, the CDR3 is TGTGCCAGCAGCCTTTCGAGGAGCTATGGCTACACCTTC. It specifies CASSLSRSYGYTF.

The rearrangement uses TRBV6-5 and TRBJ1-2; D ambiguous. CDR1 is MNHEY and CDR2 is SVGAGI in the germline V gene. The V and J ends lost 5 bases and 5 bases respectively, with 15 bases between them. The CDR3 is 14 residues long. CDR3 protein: CASSQYNKGYGYTF. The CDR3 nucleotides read TGTGCCAGCAGTCAATATAACAAGGGATATGGCTACACCTTC.

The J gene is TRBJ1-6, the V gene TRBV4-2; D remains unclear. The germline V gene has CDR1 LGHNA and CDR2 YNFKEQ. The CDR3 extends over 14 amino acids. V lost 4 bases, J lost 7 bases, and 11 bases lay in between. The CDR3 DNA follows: TGTGCCAGCAGCCCGCGGGCCGTCAATTCACCCCTCCACTTT. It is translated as CASSPRAVNSPLHF.

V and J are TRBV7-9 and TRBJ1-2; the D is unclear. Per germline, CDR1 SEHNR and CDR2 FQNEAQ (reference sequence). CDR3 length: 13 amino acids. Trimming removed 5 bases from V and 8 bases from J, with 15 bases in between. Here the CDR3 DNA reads TGTGCCAGCAGCCCACAGAGGGCGGGCGGCTACACCTTC. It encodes CASSPQRAGGYTF.